Following are 25 T cell receptor beta chains from one sample sequenced in a study of T cell responses to AZD1222 COVID-19 vaccine. Clones were read by immunoSEQ multiplex PCR, and TCRdb kept only the in-frame ones, dropping some. The sample lists 150,000 to 200,000 clones; more than 85% were seen once. Specimen: peripheral blood, collected on day 0 of AZD1222 vaccination. The receptors shown here come from an adult in good health.

The V gene is TRBV5-6, the J gene TRBJ1-2, with TRBD1 matching over 9 bases. V shed 3 bases and J 4 bases; nucleotides not matched to a gene: 1. The CDR3 runs to 13 residues. Germline values: CDR1 SGHDT, CDR2 YYEEEE. The CDR3 DNA follows: TGTGCCAGCAGCTCGGGACAGGGCTATGGCTACACCTTC. This gives the protein CASSSGQGYGYTF.

This chain uses TRBV12-3 or TRBV12-4 with TRBJ1-2; 8 nucleotides line up with TRBD1. Unmatched junction bases numbered 3, after V lost 5 bases and J lost 4 bases. This CDR3 has 13 amino acids. DNA for the CDR3: TGTGCCAGCAGTCACGACAGGGGCTATGGCTACACCTTC. It specifies CASSHDRGYGYTF.

This clone was seen only once. The rearrangement joins TRBV5-1 to TRBJ2-1; 9 nucleotides align to TRBD2. CDR3 size: 15 residues. CDR1 is SGHRS and CDR2 is YFSETQ in the germline V gene. The junction had 6 bases not matched to a gene; V was cut back by 4 bases and J by 4 bases. The CDR3 nucleotides read TGCGCCAGCAGCCCCATAGCGGGAGTATACAATGAGCAGTTCTTC. This translates into CASSPIAGVYNEQFF.

The genes are TRBV27 and TRBJ1-6; D is unclear. The CDR3 runs 13 residues. Trimming took 6 bases from V and 9 from J, leaving 12 bases between them. Germline assignment: CDR1 MNHEY and CDR2 SMNVEV (reference sequence). CDR3 region: CASRFGMGSPLHF. CDR3 DNA sequence: TGTGCCAGCAGGTTCGGTATGGGTTCACCCCTCCACTTT.

V and J are TRBV4-1 and TRBJ1-1; tentative D call: TRBD1 (6 bases). Trimming pared 1 base from V and 4 bases from J, leaving 13 bases between. CDR3 length: 15 amino acids. Germline lookup yields CDR1 MGHRA and CDR2 YSYEKL. CDR3 residues: CASSQVGQGSTEAFF. CDR3 nucleotides: TGCGCCAGCAGCCAAGTGGGGCAGGGGTCCACTGAAGCTTTCTTT.

The J gene is TRBJ1-1, the V gene TRBV18; 7 bases align to TRBD1. Germline V gene lookup returns CDR1 KGHSH and CDR2 LQKENI. The CDR3 has 16 amino acids. The V and J ends lost 3 bases and 0 bases, in that order; junction bases with no gene match: 7. The CDR3: CASSPQGGAMNTEAFF. The CDR3 DNA reads as TGTGCCAGCTCACCCCAAGGGGGCGCGATGAACACTGAAGCTTTCTTT.

The CDR3 reads CASSLDGHSNTGELFF. CDR3 nucleotide sequence: TGCGCCAGCAGCTTGGACGGCCACTCGAACACCGGGGAGCTGTTTTTT. The J gene is TRBJ2-2, the V gene TRBV5-1, with no clear D. Germline CDR1 and CDR2: SGHRS and YFSETQ. V was clipped by 0 bases and J by 0 bases, with 9 bases between them. CDR3 length equals 16 residues.

Written as DNA, the CDR3 is TGTGCCAGTAGCGATCGACCCGCGAGGGGTGAAAAACTGTTTTTT. It yields the protein CASSDRPARGEKLFF. The rearrangement uses TRBV19 and TRBJ1-4, with a tentative D call TRBD1 (5 bases). Germline CDR1 and CDR2: LNHDA and SQIVND (reference sequence). The CDR3 has 15 residues. The V end was cut by 6 bases, the J end by 7 bases, with 18 bases between.

The count of this clone is one. This sample also contains other DNA sequences that code for the same CDR3. The chain combines TRBV18 with TRBJ1-1; no definite D call. CDR3 size: 12 residues. Trimming stripped 3 bases from V and 3 bases from J, with 5 bases between. Germline CDR1 reads KGHSH; CDR2 reads LQKENI. The CDR3, as DNA: TGTGCCAGCTCACCCCTCGACACTGAAGCTTTCTTT. Amino acids: CASSPLDTEAFF.

The chain links TRBV5-1 to TRBJ1-1; D unresolved. The CDR3 totals 15 residues. The germline V gene encodes CDR1 SGHRS and CDR2 YFSETQ. Trimming shortened V by 5 bases and J by 5 bases, and 19 bases separated the two germline ends. The CDR3: CASRPDGERKTEAFF. Written as DNA, the CDR3 is TGCGCCAGCAGGCCGGACGGTGAGAGGAAGACTGAAGCTTTCTTT.

The rearrangement joins TRBV7-2 to TRBJ1-2; perhaps TRBD1 as D (6 bases). CDR3 length equals 12 residues. From germline, CDR1 is SGHTA and CDR2 FQGNSA. Trimming took 6 bases from V and 4 from J, leaving 9 bases between them. CDR3 region: CASRQGSYGYTF. The CDR3 nucleotides are TGTGCCAGCAGACAGGGTTCCTATGGCTACACCTTC.

The J gene is TRBJ1-2, the V gene TRBV7-8, with D uncertain. The CDR3 is 14 amino acids. V was clipped by 1 base and J by 3 bases, with 9 bases between them. Germline assignment: CDR1 SGHVS and CDR2 FQNEAQ. The CDR3 DNA is TGTGCCAGCAGCTTAGAAGTCGGGTACTATGGCTACACCTTC. Encoded protein: CASSLEVGYYGYTF. The full variable domain, its missing parts supplied by reference TRBV7-8 and TRBJ1-2, is GAGVSQSPRYKVAKRGQDVALRCDPISGHVSLFWYQQALGQGPEFLTYFQNEAQLDKSGLPSDRFFAERPEGSVSTLKIQRTQQEDSAVYLCASSLEVGYYGYTFGSGTRLTVV.

The J gene is TRBJ2-7, the V gene TRBV19; D gene unclear. Trimming removed 0 bases at V and 2 bases at J, with 14 bases between. CDR3 length: 16 residues. CDR1 LNHDA and CDR2 SQIVND come from the germline V gene (reference sequence). CDR3 DNA: TGTGCCAGTAGTATAGATCTATTTACTGGAACCTACGAGCAGTACTTC. Protein sequence: CASSIDLFTGTYEQYF.

The chain couples TRBV29-1 to TRBJ1-2; TRBD1 matches at 11 bases. This CDR3 is 13 amino acids long. Per the germline V gene, CDR1 is SQVTM and CDR2 is ANQGSEA. After removal of 5 bases from V and 8 bases from J, the junction contained 7 bases not matched to a gene. The CDR3 is CSVYGTGGGGYTF. The CDR3 nucleotides read TGCAGCGTTTACGGGACAGGGGGAGGAGGCTACACCTTC.

This chain uses TRBV11-2 with TRBJ2-1; 7 bases fit TRBD2. Germline V gene lookup returns CDR1 SGHAT and CDR2 FQNNGV. The CDR3 consists of 14 residues. J lost 2 bases, V lost 5 bases, and 3 bases had no gene match. The CDR3 DNA follows: TGTGCCAGCAGCCGCGGGGGTACCTACAATGAGCAGTTCTTC. Residues: CASSRGGTYNEQFF.

The V call is TRBV6-1, the J call TRBJ1-1; weak D call: TRBD1 (6 bases). CDR1 and CDR2 (germline): MNHNS, SASEGT. CDR3 size: 15 residues. Trimming pared 2 bases from V and 3 bases from J, leaving 13 bases between. The CDR3 loop reads CASSELVRGDTEAFF. For the CDR3, the DNA is TGTGCCAGCAGTGAATTGGTCAGGGGAGACACTGAAGCTTTCTTT.

V usage is TRBV29-1 and J usage is TRBJ2-1; D remains unclear. CDR1 SQVTM and CDR2 ANQGSEA come from the germline V gene. The CDR3 length is 12 residues. Between the trimmed V and J ends, which lost 7 bases and 4 bases, there was a span of 11 bases. As DNA, the CDR3 is TGCAGCGAGGGCGCGAATTACAATGAGCAGTTCTTC. Protein product: CSEGANYNEQFF.

The rearrangement joins TRBV4-2 to TRBJ1-1; 8 bases align to TRBD1. In germline, CDR1 is LGHNA, CDR2 YNFKEQ. With V trimmed by 4 bases and J by 5 bases, 6 bases remained unmatched. The CDR3 runs to 14 residues. This CDR3 is CASSRGTGRTEAFF. CDR3 in DNA: TGTGCCAGCAGCCGGGGGACAGGAAGGACTGAAGCTTTCTTT.

J is TRBJ2-3 and V is TRBV5-1, with 7 nucleotides matching TRBD1. The CDR3 has 15 amino acids. Per the germline V gene, CDR1 is SGHRS and CDR2 is YFSETQ. V shed 0 bases and J 3 bases; nucleotides not matched to a gene: 4. The CDR3 region is CASSLVSGGTDTQYF. CDR3 bases: TGCGCCAGCAGCTTGGTGTCAGGGGGTACAGATACGCAGTATTTT.

This chain uses TRBV6-5 with TRBJ1-2; 10 bases align to TRBD1. V was clipped by 0 bases and J by 6 bases; unmatched bases: 1. There are 14 residues in the CDR3. Per germline, CDR1 MNHEY and CDR2 SVGAGI. The CDR3 is CASSYSTGGNGYTF. DNA for the CDR3: TGTGCCAGCAGTTACTCGACAGGGGGCAATGGCTACACCTTC.

The chain couples TRBV2 to TRBJ1-4; tentative D call: TRBD1 (5 bases). V lost 7 bases, J lost 8 bases, and 17 bases lay in between. CDR1 is SNHLY, CDR2 FYNNEI, per germline. The length of the CDR3 is 14 residues. CDR3 loop: CASTAAGQDEKLFF. The CDR3 DNA reads as TGTGCCAGCACCGCCGCTGGACAAGACGAAAAACTGTTTTTT.

The chain has TRBV5-4 and TRBJ2-1; D uncertain. Germline V lookup: CDR1 SGHNT, CDR2 YYREEE (reference sequence). The CDR3 is made up of 12 amino acids. V was clipped by 0 bases and J by 5 bases, with 3 bases between them. The CDR3 nucleotides read TGTGCCAGCAGCTTGGCAGACAATGAGCAGTTCTTC. Its protein product is CASSLADNEQFF.

V is TRBV19 and J is TRBJ2-3; D gene ambiguous. Germline CDR1 and CDR2: LNHDA and SQIVND (reference sequence). The germline V and J ends were trimmed by 6 bases and 0 bases, with 10 bases remaining between them. The CDR3 is 14 amino acids. CDR3 sequence (DNA): TGTGCCAGTAGCTTCTACCACAGCACAGATACGCAGTATTTT. Protein product: CASSFYHSTDTQYF.

The V and J genes are TRBV14 and TRBJ2-1, with unresolved D. Per germline, CDR1 SGHDN and CDR2 FVKESK. This CDR3 contains 14 residues. With 4 bases removed from V and 4 bases from J, the gap between germline ends came to 11 bases. In DNA, the CDR3 is TGTGCCAGCAGCCTCAAGCGTCCTTACAATGAGCAGTTCTTC. Its protein is CASSLKRPYNEQFF. Full variable domain (remainder filled in from reference TRBV14 and TRBJ2-1): EAGVTQFPSHSVIEKGQTVTLRCDPISGHDNLYWYRRVMGKEIKFLLHFVKESKQDESGMPNNRFLAERTGGTYSTLKVQPAELEDSGVYFCASSLKRPYNEQFFGPGTRLTVL.

This clone has just one count. The chain carries TRBV29-1 and TRBJ2-5, with D tentatively TRBD1 (6 bases). The ends were cut back, 7 bases at V and 1 base at J, with 16 bases in the middle. This CDR3 is 14 amino acids long. In germline, CDR1 is SQVTM, CDR2 ANQGSEA. The CDR3 DNA sequence: TGCAGCGCTGTACAGGGCTTGGGCCAAGAGACCCAGTACTTC. It encodes CSAVQGLGQETQYF.